These T cell receptor beta chains were read from a single sample in a study of PD-1 blockade in mismatch repair-deficient tumors. Assay: immunoSEQ multiplex PCR; the TCRdb copy retains only in-frame clones and omits some. Among about 67,000 clones listed, 78% were seen once. The sample was peripheral blood, taken 2 weeks after starting pembrolizumab. The receptors come from an adult with mismatch repair-deficient cancer. Both conserved end residues are part of each CDR3. Each record gives: J gene, V gene, clone size, D gene, CDR3 length, CDR3 DNA, CDR3 protein. A D gene is named only where the DNA matches it firmly. Size is stated for part of the rows, as once, few or many counts, or as a class when the clone is expanded.

TRBJ1-5,TRBV29-1,.,.,16,TGCAGCGTTTTCCGGCAGGGGTGTTGGGACAATCAGCCCCAGCATTTT,CSVFRQGCWDNQPQHF
TRBJ2-5,TRBV6-1,.,.,15,TGTGCCAGCAGTGAAGCGCGAGGACTGGGGGAGACCCAGTACTTC,CASSEARGLGETQYF
TRBJ2-3,TRBV30,.,.,14,TGTGCCTGGAACCCATCAGATTCCACAGATACGCAGTATTTT,CAWNPSDSTDTQYF
TRBJ2-7,TRBV6-1,.,TRBD2,13,TGTGCCAGCAGGGGTAGCGGGATTTACGAGCAGTACTTC,CASRGSGIYEQYF
TRBJ2-1,TRBV7-2,.,TRBD2,15,TGTGCCAGCAGCTCGTTAGCGGGAGTCGGCAATGAGCAGTTCTTC,CASSSLAGVGNEQFF
TRBJ2-7,TRBV6-5,.,TRBD2,15,TGTGCCAGCAGTTACTCTTCTAGCGGGAGCTACGAGCAGTACTTC,CASSYSSSGSYEQYF
TRBJ2-7,TRBV7-2,few,TRBD2,16,TGTGCCAGCAGCTCGATAGCGGGAGAAGGCCCCTACGAGCAGTACTTC,CASSSIAGEGPYEQYF
TRBJ2-5,TRBV6-4,.,TRBD2,14,TGTGCCAGCAGGGGGACTAGCTTCATAGAGACCCAGTACTTC,CASRGTSFIETQYF
TRBJ1-1,TRBV6-5,.,.,15,TGTGCCAGCAGCCCTGGGGCGCGGTTTGACACTGAAGCTTTCTTT,CASSPGARFDTEAFF
TRBJ1-1,TRBV5-1,.,TRBD1,13,TGCGCCAGCAGCCAGGGGGCGAGAACTGAAGCTTTCTTT,CASSQGARTEAFF
TRBJ1-2,TRBV14,.,.,13,TGTGCCAGCAGCCAAGATAGAGCAGGTGGCTACACCTTC,CASSQDRAGGYTF
TRBJ2-1,TRBV25-1,.,TRBD1,14,TGTGCCAGTGGACAGGGATGGACCTACAATGAGCAGTTCTTC,CASGQGWTYNEQFF
TRBJ2-5,TRBV27,.,TRBD1,16,TGTGCCAGCAGTTCAGATTCGGACAGGGGGCGAGGGACCCAGTACTTC,CASSSDSDRGRGTQYF
TRBJ2-1,TRBV5-4,.,TRBD1,14,TGTGCCAGCAGCTCCCGGGACAGAGACAATGAGCAGTTCTTC,CASSSRDRDNEQFF
TRBJ1-5,TRBV28,.,.,14,TGTGCCAGCAGTTACTCCGGGGGCGGCCAGCCCCAGCATTTT,CASSYSGGGQPQHF
TRBJ1-2,TRBV7-3,.,.,16,TGTGCCAGCAGCTTAATAAGGCACAGCACTAACTATGGCTACACCTTC,CASSLIRHSTNYGYTF
TRBJ1-1,TRBV5-1,.,.,14,TGCGCCAGCAGCGGGGACGGGGCTAACACTGAAGCTTTCTTT,CASSGDGANTEAFF
TRBJ2-1,TRBV7-9,.,TRBD1,16,TGTGCCAGCAGTTTTACAGGGGCAGGGGCAAACAATGAGCAGTTCTTC,CASSFTGAGANNEQFF